The 20 T cell receptor beta chains below were found in one sample sequenced in a study of patients and donors after allogeneic stem cell transplantation. TCRdb independently ran MiXCR on the RT-PCR reads; one entry per CDR3 protein. The sample shows approximately 200,000 distinct CDR3 sequences, around two fifths of them seen only once. Source material: blood, either unsorted or a sorted T cell fraction (not recorded which). The receptor set was obtained from a human donor who was either an allogeneic HSCT recipient or a stem cell or donor lymphocyte infusion donor (not recorded which). It is not recorded whose cells these are; they may come from a transplant donor.

The chain links TRBV7-9 to TRBJ2-7; D call uncertain. The V end lost 1 base, the J end lost 3 bases, and 7 bases lay between the germline ends. Germline CDR1 SEHNR, CDR2 FQNEAQ (reference sequence). The CDR3 has 13 residues. Written as DNA, the CDR3 is TGTGCCAGCAGCTTAGGGGTTTACTACGAGCAGTACTTC. Translation: CASSLGVYYEQYF.

The chain combines TRBV6-5 with TRBJ2-7; 8 bases align to TRBD1. The V and J ends lost 7 bases and 0 bases, in that order; junction bases with no gene match: 5. Germline V gene sequence: CDR1 MNHEY, CDR2 SVGAGI. The CDR3 consists of 14 residues. The CDR3 is CASKTGENSYEQYF. The CDR3 region has the DNA TGTGCCAGCAAGACAGGGGAAAACTCCTACGAGCAGTACTTC.

This clonotype was counted a few times. The chain recombines TRBV7-6 with TRBJ1-1; the D gene is possibly TRBD1 (6 bases). Germline V gene lookup returns CDR1 SGHVS and CDR2 FNYEAQ. V was shortened by 2 bases and J by 0 bases, with 13 bases between the two germline ends. This CDR3 has 16 amino acids. CDR3 loop: CASSLILGGVNTEAFF. CDR3 DNA sequence: TGTGCCAGCAGCTTAATTCTGGGGGGCGTGAACACTGAAGCTTTCTTT. Together with reference TRBV7-6 and TRBJ1-1, the CDR3 gives the full variable domain: GAGVSQSPRYKVTKRGQDVALRCDPISGHVSLYWYRQALGQGPEFLTYFNYEAQQDKSGLPNDRFSAERPEGSISTLTIQRTEQRDSAMYRCASSLILGGVNTEAFFGQGTRLTVV.

The chain couples TRBV7-2 to TRBJ1-1, with a tentative D call TRBD1 (5 bases). The V end lost 5 bases, the J end lost 3 bases, and 13 bases lay between the germline ends. This CDR3 has 14 residues. Germline V gene data show CDR1 as SGHTA and CDR2 as FQGNSA. Written as DNA, the CDR3 is TGTGCCAGCAGCCCCGGTGAGGGACACACTGAAGCTTTCTTT. This gives the protein CASSPGEGHTEAFF.

This clonotype turned up a few times. The V and J genes are TRBV11-1 and TRBJ2-1, with 8 bases lining up with TRBD1. CDR1 and CDR2 from the germline V gene are SGHAT and FQDESV (reference sequence). The junction had 5 bases not matched to a gene; V was cut back by 4 bases and J by 6 bases. The CDR3 covers 14 residues. The CDR3 sequence: CASSSWTGLNEQFF. In DNA, the CDR3 is TGTGCCAGCAGCTCTTGGACAGGGCTCAATGAGCAGTTCTTC.

V gene TRBV5-8 combines with J gene TRBJ2-5; no clear D. Per the germline V gene, CDR1 is SGHTS and CDR2 is YDEGEE. The V end was cut by 3 bases, the J end by 0 bases, with 6 bases between. The CDR3 covers 13 residues. CDR3 loop: CASSWGDQETQYF. For the CDR3, the DNA is TGTGCCAGCAGCTGGGGTGACCAAGAGACCCAGTACTTC.

The rearrangement uses TRBV28 and TRBJ2-1; 8 bases align to TRBD2. Germline trimming cut 6 bases from V and 2 bases from J; bases unmatched to any gene: 3. CDR3 length equals 14 residues. Germline loops: CDR1 MDHEN, CDR2 SYDVKM. CDR3 nucleotide sequence: TGTGCCAGCAGCACGGGAGGGCCCTACAATGAGCAGTTCTTC. This encodes CASSTGGPYNEQFF.

The chain uses TRBV27 and TRBJ2-1; D not resolved. CDR1 is MNHEY, CDR2 SMNVEV, per germline (reference sequence). V was pared by 3 bases and J by 8 bases, with 11 bases between. This CDR3 spans 13 amino acids. The CDR3 DNA follows: TGTGCCAGCAGTTTGGTGGAGCCCGATGAGCAGTTCTTC. This gives the protein CASSLVEPDEQFF.

V gene TRBV29-1 combines with J gene TRBJ1-4, with 8 bases identical to TRBD1. Germline V gene data show CDR1 as SQVTM and CDR2 as ANQGSEA. The CDR3 runs to 13 residues. The junction had 7 bases not matched to a gene; V was cut back by 3 bases and J by 10 bases. The CDR3 region has the DNA TGCAGCGTTGAGGGAGGACAGGGCGGAAAACTGTTTTTT. It translates to CSVEGGQGGKLFF.

The genes are TRBV20-1 and TRBJ2-7; D is undetermined. V was shortened by 5 bases and J by 3 bases, with 14 bases between the two germline ends. Germline lookup yields CDR1 DFQATT and CDR2 SNEGSKA (reference sequence). The CDR3 runs 13 residues. CDR3 in amino acids: CSAETRSIYEQYF. DNA for the CDR3: TGCAGTGCTGAGACACGGAGTATCTACGAGCAGTACTTC.

This chain links TRBV6-5 with TRBJ1-2; D possibly corresponds to TRBD1 (6 bases). The CDR3 has 14 amino acids. CDR1 is MNHEY, CDR2 SVGAGI, per germline. Trimming removed 4 bases from V and 8 bases from J, with 17 bases in between. The CDR3 nucleotides read TGTGCCAGCAGTTGGGGAGGGGGAATTGAAGGCTACACCTTC. Protein sequence: CASSWGGGIEGYTF.

This chain uses TRBV29-1 with TRBJ1-1; D call uncertain. The CDR3 is made up of 14 amino acids. Germline V CDR1 and CDR2: SQVTM, ANQGSEA. The V end was cut by 5 bases, the J end by 5 bases, with 18 bases between. In DNA, the CDR3 is TGCAGCGTTACAACACGGCTGGTGGATACTGAAGCTTTCTTT. This codes for CSVTTRLVDTEAFF. Supplemented by reference TRBV29-1 and TRBJ1-1, the full variable domain reads SAVISQKPSRDICQRGTSLTIQCQVDSQVTMMFWYRQQPGQSLTLIATANQGSEATYESGFVIDKFPISRPNLTFSTLTVSNMSPEDSSIYLCSVTTRLVDTEAFFGQGTRLTVV.

This clonotype showed up just a few times. The gene calls are TRBV29-1 and TRBJ2-1, with D unresolved. V gave up 4 bases and J gave up 0 bases, with 7 bases separating them. This CDR3 region has 13 residues. In germline, CDR1 is SQVTM, CDR2 ANQGSEA. The DNA for the CDR3 is TGCAGCGTTGGACTGAGCTCCTACAATGAGCAGTTCTTC. This encodes CSVGLSSYNEQFF.

The chain couples TRBV5-8 to TRBJ1-2; no reliable D call. Germline assignment: CDR1 SGHTS and CDR2 YDEGEE. V was pared by 2 bases and J by 0 bases, with 17 bases between. The CDR3 is 17 residues long. The CDR3 DNA reads TGTGCCAGCAGCTTAACAACTACACCCTTTGCTAACTATGGCTACACCTTC. Protein product: CASSLTTTPFANYGYTF.

This chain connects TRBV9 to TRBJ2-4; D gene unclear. The CDR3 covers 15 residues. CDR1 and CDR2 from the germline V gene are SGDLS and YYNGEE. With 3 bases removed from V and 6 bases from J, the gap between germline ends came to 16 bases. In DNA form, the CDR3 reads TGTGCCAGCAGCGCCCATCATTTCAAAGGAAACATTCAGTACTTC. Translated: CASSAHHFKGNIQYF.

This clonotype was picked up a small number of times. The CDR3 sequence is CASSIGARSYNEQFF. The CDR3 DNA follows: TGTGCCAGCAGCATCGGGGCTCGCTCCTACAATGAGCAGTTCTTC. The chain is built from TRBV21-1 and TRBJ2-1; no DNA check was done on the table's D call, TRBD1. TRBV21-1 is tagged as a pseudogene. The CDR3 contains 15 residues.

V gene TRBV6-5 combines with J gene TRBJ2-6; the D gene is possibly TRBD1 (6 bases). The CDR3 runs to 15 residues. Germline V lookup: CDR1 MNHEY, CDR2 SVGAGI. V lost 4 bases and J lost 4, with 11 bases in between. The CDR3 sequence: CASSFPGVGANVLTF. The CDR3 DNA is TGTGCCAGCAGTTTCCCAGGGGTAGGGGCCAACGTCCTGACTTTC.

This rearrangement joins TRBV28 to TRBJ1-1; TRBD1 agrees at 7 bases. Germline CDR1 and CDR2: MDHEN and SYDVKM. The CDR3 totals 15 residues. V lost 1 base, J lost 5 bases, and 7 bases stayed unmatched. The CDR3 sequence: CASSLFGTEGTEAFF. Written as DNA, the CDR3 is TGTGCCAGCAGTTTATTCGGGACAGAGGGGACTGAAGCTTTCTTT.

There are a few counts of this clonotype. The chain uses TRBV15 and TRBJ2-1, with TRBD1 as a possible D gene (6 bases). Trimming removed 4 bases at V and 5 bases at J, with 21 bases between. The CDR3 has 17 amino acids. CDR1 is LNHNV, CDR2 YYDKDF, per germline (reference sequence). CDR3 in amino acids: CATSKNPGQGADNEQFF. The CDR3 region has the DNA TGTGCCACCAGCAAGAATCCGGGACAAGGAGCCGACAATGAGCAGTTCTTC.

Here the CDR3 reads CASSSTSASSYNEQFF. The CDR3 nucleotides are TGTGCCAGCAGTTCCACTAGCGCGAGCTCCTACAATGAGCAGTTCTTC. The chain links TRBV28 to TRBJ2-1, with 7 nucleotides matching TRBD2. With 4 bases clipped from V and 0 bases from J, the junction kept 6 bases outside the gene matches. CDR3 length: 16 residues. Germline CDR1 and CDR2: MDHEN and SYDVKM. The entire variable domain, with the rest obtained from reference TRBV28 and TRBJ2-1, is as follows: DVKVTQSSRYLVKRTGEKVFLECVQDMDHENMFWYRQDPGLGLRLIYFSYDVKMKEKGDIPEGYSVSREKKERFSLILESASTNQTSMYLCASSSTSASSYNEQFFGPGTRLTVL.